This TCR beta chain was documented in a study of T cells in Graves' hyperthyroidism and ophthalmopathy. Study overall: Peripheral blood draws took place at initial diagnosis, ahead of any treatment. Whole-study findings and limits: Blood samples included most of the expanded thyroid clonotypes exceeding 0.001.

Amplified regions were TCR beta CDR3 sequences from RNA transcripts. HTBI primers were employed in a first-round RT-PCR of the TCR CDR3. Each CDR3 protein gets one entry after TCRdb re-called the multiplex PCR reads with MiXCR. The table shows 390,000 or so distinct CDR3 sequences, with about 15% occurring only once. Ophthalmopathy patients showed a Clinical Activity Score of at least 3, NOSPECS grade of at least 4 and duration under 3 months. On this clonotype itself: Antigen specificity is unknown. This could be a read error, since a much larger clone is one nucleotide away.

Germline V gives CDR1 SQVTM, CDR2 ANQGSEA. This CDR3 contains 11 residues. The chain carries TRBV29-1 and TRBJ1-2; no clear D. This receptor was identified in a man in his late teens or twenties with Graves' ophthalmopathy. The sequencing input was blood. In nucleotides, the CDR3 is TGCAGCGTTGAAGTAGAGTATGGCTGCACCTTC. It codes for CSVEVEYGCTF.